Listed here are 17 T cell receptor beta chains from one sample, sequenced in a study of blood T cells in healthy people across ages. A second PCR of 7 to 11 cycles used a sample-barcoded 5' primer and a J-beta primer mix. One entry per CDR3 protein results from TCRdb running MiXCR on the 5' RACE reads. Of under 2,000,000 distinct CDR3 sequences in the sample, about 50% were seen once. The sample was blood. Every receptor here comes from a woman in her thirties or forties in good health.

This clonotype appeared a few times. The chain has TRBV5-1 and TRBJ2-1; 13 nucleotides line up with TRBD2. The germline V gene encodes CDR1 SGHRS and CDR2 YFSETQ. J gave up 0 bases and V 4 bases, and 10 bases lay outside the gene matches. The CDR3 sequence is 19 residues long. CDR3 loop: CASSTRTSGGQNSYNEQFF. The DNA for the CDR3 is TGCGCCAGCAGCACAAGGACTAGCGGGGGCCAAAACTCCTACAATGAGCAGTTCTTC.

This clonotype was seen a handful of times. The chain couples TRBV12-3 or TRBV12-4 to TRBJ2-1; D possibly matches TRBD1 or TRBD2 (6 bases each). CDR3 length: 16 residues. Trimming removed 5 bases at V and 2 bases at J, with 16 bases between. Here the CDR3 DNA reads TGTGCCAGCAGTCCCCCGGACGGGGGCGCCTACAATGAGCAGTTCTTC. This sequence encodes CASSPPDGGAYNEQFF.

V is TRBV3-1 and J is TRBJ2-3, with 8 bases identical to TRBD1. V was clipped by 4 bases and J by 6 bases; unmatched bases: 12. Germline V lookup: CDR1 LGHDT, CDR2 YNNKEL (reference sequence). The CDR3 runs 16 residues. CDR3 DNA: TGTGCCAGCAGCCCCAGGACAGGGCTTGTAACGGATACGCAGTATTTT. This encodes CASSPRTGLVTDTQYF.

The chain joins TRBV7-3 to TRBJ2-3; D is possibly TRBD2 (7 bases). CDR3 length: 17 amino acids. The germline V gene encodes CDR1 SGHTA and CDR2 FQGTGA. V was shortened by 5 bases and J by 2 bases, with 20 bases between the two germline ends. The CDR3 sequence is CASSQWGGGQFTDTQYF. In DNA form, the CDR3 reads TGTGCCAGCAGCCAGTGGGGCGGGGGCCAATTCACAGATACGCAGTATTTT.

The chain recombines TRBV5-6 with TRBJ1-5; TRBD1 matches at 7 bases. The CDR3 is 15 residues long. Trimming cost V 5 bases and J 0 bases; bases outside gene matches: 5. Looked up from germline, CDR1 is SGHDT and CDR2 is YYEEEE. The CDR3 here is CASSRQGYSNQPQHF. CDR3 DNA: TGTGCCAGCAGTAGACAGGGTTATAGCAATCAGCCCCAGCATTTT.

This clonotype has more than one count but fewer than ten. This chain connects TRBV7-2 to TRBJ2-7; weak D call: TRBD2 (7 bases). The germline gives CDR1 SGHTA, CDR2 FQGNSA. V shed 5 bases and J shed 0 bases, with 23 bases lying between them. This CDR3 contains 18 residues. Here the CDR3 reads CASSLGLSGRGLSYEQYF. In nucleotides, the CDR3 is TGTGCCAGCAGCCTGGGCCTGTCGGGGCGGGGGCTCTCCTACGAGCAGTACTTC.

This chain links TRBV27 with TRBJ1-6, with no clear D. The germline V and J ends were trimmed by 2 bases and 2 bases, with 7 bases remaining between them. The CDR3 has 15 residues. Germline loops: CDR1 MNHEY, CDR2 SMNVEV (reference sequence). This chain's CDR3 is CASSLRRTYNSPLHF. The DNA of the CDR3 is TGTGCCAGCAGTTTACGAAGGACCTATAATTCACCCCTCCACTTT.

This clonotype has ten or more counts. The chain has TRBV7-2 and TRBJ2-5; D uncertain. Germline V CDR1 and CDR2: SGHTA, FQGNSA. V lost 1 base to trimming and J lost 7 bases, with 10 bases between them. CDR3 length: 13 amino acids. This CDR3 is CASSLGASPTQYF. CDR3 coding DNA: TGTGCCAGCAGCTTAGGGGCCTCGCCGACCCAGTACTTC.

A note on this clonotype: The junction and the germline gene differ at one end; a read error may be behind it. V gene TRBV7-2 combines with J gene TRBJ2-1; weak D call: TRBD1 (5 bases). Germline V gene sequence: CDR1 SGHTA, CDR2 FQGNSA. CDR3 length: 13 amino acids. The CDR3, as DNA: TGTGCCAGCAGCCTACCAGGGTACACTGAGCAGTTCTTC. This codes for CASSLPGYTEQFF. The full variable domain, rest sourced from reference TRBV7-2 and TRBJ2-1, is GAGVSQSPSNKVTEKGKDVELRCDPISGHTALYWYRQSLGQGLEFLIYFQGNSAPDKSGLPSDRFSAERTGGSVSTLTIQRTQQEDSAVYLCASSLPGYTEQFFGPGTRLTVL.

The V call is TRBV6-2 or TRBV6-3, the J call TRBJ2-1; 7 bases agree with TRBD2. V dropped 4 bases and J dropped 0; count of bases not matched to a gene: 9. The CDR3 runs 17 residues. CDR1 and CDR2 (germline): MNHEY, SVGEGT. CDR3 nucleotides: TGTGCCAGCAGTTTCCAGCGGGGAACCTACTCCTACAATGAGCAGTTCTTC. Amino acids: CASSFQRGTYSYNEQFF.

This clonotype was observed a handful of times. The junction departs from germline at one end; a sequencing error may be responsible. The rearrangement links TRBV7-7 to TRBJ2-4; 9 bases are shared with TRBD1. In germline, CDR1 is SSHAT, CDR2 FNYEAQ (reference sequence). The length of the CDR3 is 18 residues. The CDR3 sequence: CASSLFRDRAHLKNIQYF. The CDR3 nucleotides are TGTGCTAGCAGCTTATTCCGGGACAGGGCCCACCTAAAAAACATTCAGTACTTC.

The gene calls are TRBV20-1 and TRBJ1-5, with D possibly TRBD1 on 5 matching bases. The CDR3 consists of 16 residues. Germline CDR1 reads DFQATT; CDR2 reads SNEGSKA (reference sequence). The V gene lost 4 bases and the J gene lost 0 bases, with 16 bases spanning the gap. Here the CDR3 DNA reads TGCAGTGCTAACCCGACAGAAGATTATAGCAATCAGCCCCAGCATTTT. Protein sequence: CSANPTEDYSNQPQHF.

This clonotype showed up just a few times. The chain joins TRBV6-1 to TRBJ2-1; D call uncertain. Germline V gives CDR1 MNHNS, CDR2 SASEGT. V was trimmed by 7 bases and J by 15 bases, leaving 7 bases between them. The CDR3 has 8 residues. CDR3 in amino acids: CASNKRFF. The CDR3 DNA reads as TGTGCCAGCAATAAACGGTTCTTC.

The rearrangement links TRBV7-2 to TRBJ1-6; D gene uncertain. Trimming took off 5 bases at V and 0 bases at J, with 11 bases between the two ends. This CDR3 has 16 residues. Germline V gene data show CDR1 as SGHTA and CDR2 as FQGNSA. CDR3 sequence (DNA): TGTGCCAGCAGCCCCCGGACCCTCTCCTATAATTCACCCCTCCACTTT. Protein: CASSPRTLSYNSPLHF.

This chain uses TRBV29-1 with TRBJ2-2; possibly TRBD1 or TRBD2 for D (5 bases each). CDR3 length: 14 residues. V was cut by 7 bases and J by 1 base, with 13 bases left in between. The germline V gene has CDR1 SQVTM and CDR2 ANQGSEA. The CDR3 DNA is TGCAGCGGTTACGGGACCGGGAACACCGGGGAGCTGTTTTTT. This encodes CSGYGTGNTGELFF.

The chain links TRBV6-6 to TRBJ2-1; either TRBD1 or TRBD2 may fit D (6 bases each). Germline V gene data show CDR1 as MNHNY and CDR2 as SVGAGI (reference sequence). This CDR3 region has 14 residues. Trimming cost V 5 bases and J 5 bases, with 13 bases left between them. CDR3 in amino acids: CASSARGQHNEQFF. The CDR3, as DNA: TGTGCCAGCAGTGCCCGGGGGCAGCACAATGAGCAGTTCTTC.

The chain employs TRBV7-2 and TRBJ2-1; D ambiguous. Looked up from germline, CDR1 is SGHTA and CDR2 is FQGNSA. This CDR3 has 16 amino acids. The V end was cut by 0 bases, the J end by 0 bases, with 9 bases between. Here the CDR3 DNA reads TGTGCCAGCAGCTTAGCTGCTGCGGCCTCCTACAATGAGCAGTTCTTC. Translation: CASSLAAAASYNEQFF.